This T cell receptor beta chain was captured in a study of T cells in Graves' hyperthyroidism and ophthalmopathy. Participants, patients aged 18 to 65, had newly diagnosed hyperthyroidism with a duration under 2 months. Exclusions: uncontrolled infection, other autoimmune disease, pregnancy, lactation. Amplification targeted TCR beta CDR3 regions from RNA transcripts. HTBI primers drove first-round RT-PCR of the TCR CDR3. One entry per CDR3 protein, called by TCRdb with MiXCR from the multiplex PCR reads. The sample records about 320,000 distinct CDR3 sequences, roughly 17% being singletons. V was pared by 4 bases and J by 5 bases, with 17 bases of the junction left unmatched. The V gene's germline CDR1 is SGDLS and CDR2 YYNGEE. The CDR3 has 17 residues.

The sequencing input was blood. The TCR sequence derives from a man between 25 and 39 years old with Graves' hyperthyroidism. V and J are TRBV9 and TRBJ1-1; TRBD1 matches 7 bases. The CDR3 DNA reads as TGTGCCAGCAGCTCAGAGGGGGTAGGGCAGGGGGGAACTGAAGCTTTCTTT. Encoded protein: CASSSEGVGQGGTEAFF.